These T cell receptor beta chains were read from a single sample in a study of CD8 T cells in Susac syndrome. Via MiXCR, TCRdb re-called the immunoSEQ multiplex PCR reads, giving one row per CDR3 protein. Among 100,000 to 150,000 distinct CDR3 sequences listed, around 95% were seen once. The source material was CD8+ T cells from PBMCs. Receptors were obtained from a human donor with Susac syndrome. The CDR3 runs from the conserved cysteine through the conserved F or W. Each record gives: CDR3 DNA, CDR3 protein, clone size, J gene, D gene, V gene. The D gene is left open where the match is weak. Size values are once, few and many counts, or a class for expanded clones, and some rows have none.

TGTGCCAGCAGCCAAGTGGCCGGAGTGAACACTGAAGCTTTCTTT | CASSQVAGVNTEAFF | NA | TRBJ1-1 | NA | TRBV3-1
TGTGCCAGCAGTTTTTTCAGTCAAGGTCAGCCCCAGCATTTT | CASSFFSQGQPQHF | NA | TRBJ1-5 | NA | TRBV28
TGTGCCAGCAGCTTGGAGGCGGGAGTTGCCGCAGATACGCAGTATTTT | CASSLEAGVAADTQYF | NA | TRBJ2-3 | TRBD2 | TRBV5-4
TGTGCCTGGAGACTGGGGAACACTGAAGCTTTCTTT | CAWRLGNTEAFF | NA | TRBJ1-1 | NA | TRBV30
TGTGCCAGCAGCTGGGGGGCTTTTGAGCAGTACTTC | CASSWGAFEQYF | once | TRBJ2-7 | NA | TRBV12-3/TRBV12-4
TGTGCCAGCAGCTTGTCGGGAATTAGTGGCTACACCTTC | CASSLSGISGYTF | NA | TRBJ1-2 | NA | TRBV5-6
TGTGCCAGCAGTTTGAGTATCCCCATGAACACTGAAGCTTTCTTT | CASSLSIPMNTEAFF | NA | TRBJ1-1 | NA | TRBV27
TGTGCCAGCAGTGAATGGGGGGGAAGGAACACTGAAGCTTTCTTT | CASSEWGGRNTEAFF | NA | TRBJ1-1 | NA | TRBV25-1
TGTGCCAGCAGCCCCCAGGGTAGCGGGATGGCAGATACGCAGTATTTT | CASSPQGSGMADTQYF | NA | TRBJ2-3 | TRBD2 | TRBV7-8
TGTGTCATTAGCGGCGGGGGTTCGTACGAGCAGTACTTC | CVISGGGSYEQYF | NA | TRBJ2-7 | TRBD2 | TRBV6-2/TRBV6-3
TGTGCCAGCAGCTCCGACGAACACACTGAAGCTTTCTTT | CASSSDEHTEAFF | few | TRBJ1-1 | NA | TRBV6-2/TRBV6-3
TGCGCCAGCAGCCATTCCGGGACCGCTAACTACGAGCAGTACTTC | CASSHSGTANYEQYF | NA | TRBJ2-7 | NA | TRBV4-1
TGTGCCAGCAGACCCACGGCTAGCGGAAATGCCTACGAGCAGTACTTC | CASRPTASGNAYEQYF | NA | TRBJ2-7 | TRBD2 | TRBV6-1
TGCGCCAGCAGCCAGAGCCCATCCTACGAGCAGTACTTC | CASSQSPSYEQYF | NA | TRBJ2-7 | NA | TRBV4-3
TGTGCCAGCAGCTTCTCAGATGGGACTGAAGCTTTCTTT | CASSFSDGTEAFF | NA | TRBJ1-1 | NA | TRBV7-9
TGTGCCAGCAGTTTCACGGGCCTCGTAGATACGCAGTATTTT | CASSFTGLVDTQYF | NA | TRBJ2-3 | NA | TRBV28
TGTGCCATCTCGAAAGAGGACTACGAGCAGTACTTC | CAISKEDYEQYF | NA | TRBJ2-7 | NA | TRBV7-9
TGTGCCAGCAGTTGGCCCGGGGGGAGCGATGAGCAGTTCTTC | CASSWPGGSDEQFF | NA | TRBJ2-1 | TRBD2 | TRBV6-2/TRBV6-3
TGTGCCAGCAGTAGCGGGATGGAATACAATGAGCAGTTCTTC | CASSSGMEYNEQFF | NA | TRBJ2-1 | TRBD2 | TRBV6-2/TRBV6-3
TGTGCCAGTAGCATCGACAGGGAGGGAAGCTCCTACGAGCAGTACTTC | CASSIDREGSSYEQYF | NA | TRBJ2-7 | NA | TRBV19
TGTGCCAGCAGCTTAGATGGCCATGAAGCTTTCTTT | CASSLDGHEAFF | NA | TRBJ1-1 | NA | TRBV11-1
TGTGCTAGTGGTTTGGGGGGGAACACTGAAGCTTTCTTT | CASGLGGNTEAFF | NA | TRBJ1-1 | NA | TRBV12-5
TGTGCCAGCAGTTTGGAAAGGGAGGCAATAGAAAACATTCAGTACTTC | CASSLEREAIENIQYF | NA | TRBJ2-4 | NA | TRBV28
TGTGCCAGCTCGTGGGGAGGAGGTACTGAAGCTTTCTTT | CASSWGGGTEAFF | NA | TRBJ1-1 | NA | TRBV12-3/TRBV12-4
TGTGCCAGCAGACCGAACATACCGGAGCAGTTCTTC | CASRPNIPEQFF | few | TRBJ2-1 | NA | TRBV12-3/TRBV12-4
TGTGCCTGGAGTGTACGGGAGGCAGAAGCTTTCTTT | CAWSVREAEAFF | NA | TRBJ1-1 | NA | TRBV30
TGTGCCAGCAGCTTAATCGCGGGGATCACATACGAGCAGTACTTC | CASSLIAGITYEQYF | NA | TRBJ2-7 | NA | TRBV7-2